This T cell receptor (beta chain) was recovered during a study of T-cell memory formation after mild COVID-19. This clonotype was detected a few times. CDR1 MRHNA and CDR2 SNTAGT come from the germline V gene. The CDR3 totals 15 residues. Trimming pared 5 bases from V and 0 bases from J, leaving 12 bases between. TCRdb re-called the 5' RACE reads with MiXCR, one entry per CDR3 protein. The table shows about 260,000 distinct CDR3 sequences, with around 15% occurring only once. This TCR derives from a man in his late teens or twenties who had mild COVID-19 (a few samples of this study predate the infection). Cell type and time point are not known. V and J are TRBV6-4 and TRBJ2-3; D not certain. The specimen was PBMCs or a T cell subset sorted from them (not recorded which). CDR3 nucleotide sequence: TGTGCCAGCAGTTTACCGAACGAGAGCACAGATACGCAGTATTTT. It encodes CASSLPNESTDTQYF.